This TCR beta chain came from a study of blood T cell repertoires in COVID-19. Study-level information: Specimens from acute and convalescent COVID-19 originated in the United States, Italy and Spain.

Generated by immunoSEQ multiplex PCR, the TCRdb table keeps only in-frame clones and is missing some. Of 180,000 or so clones in the sample, approximately 89% were seen once. The source of this sequence is a woman younger than 35 who had recovered from COVID-19. Sequencing was carried out using PBMCs or T cells enriched from blood (not recorded which).

The DNA for the CDR3 is TGTGCCAGCAGTTTATCAAAGGGAGCCCGTTCGTCTCCGCGTTCACCCCTCCACTTT. Translating it yields CASSLSKGARSSPRSPLHF. The genes are TRBV27 and TRBJ1-6; D remains ambiguous. V gave up 0 bases and J gave up 9 bases, with 24 bases separating them. The length of the CDR3 is 19 residues. Germline assignment: CDR1 MNHEY and CDR2 SMNVEV (reference sequence).